This entry describes one TCR beta chain. Its cognate antigen is unknown. This entry belongs to a study of CD4 T cells in relation to SARS-CoV-2 and coronaviruses. Overall study context: After less than eleven days of antigen culture, PBMC TCR beta CDR3s were sequenced.

Before the COVID-19 pandemic, during about 2011-2019, CD4+ T cells were taken from unexposed donors. Isolation of CD4+ T cells took place after about 9 days in culture. Unexposed-donor CD4+ T cells were probed with SARS-CoV-2 S/N and four cold-coronavirus spikes, cells permitting. This CDR3 has 16 residues. Trimming cost V 4 bases and J 5 bases; bases outside gene matches: 7. The germline gives CDR1 SGHNT, CDR2 YENEEA. Sequenced by immunoSEQ multiplex PCR; TCRdb stores in-frame clones only, minus some. The repertoire has about 19,000 clones, 70% to 80% of them found once; the top ten carry 20% to 25%.

This clonotype originated in a human donor in good health. Sequenced: CD4+ T cells from PBMCs, cultured in vitro. The chain couples TRBV11-3 to TRBJ2-3, with 12 bases fitting TRBD2. CDR3 sequence: CASSSGLAGNVDTQYF. The CDR3 coding sequence is TGTGCCAGCAGCTCTGGACTAGCGGGGAATGTAGATACGCAGTATTTT.